At least ten counts were recorded for the clone carrying this T cell receptor (beta chain). Antigen: not known. The source of the sample is a study of molecular identifiers for immune sequencing clone quantification. Study-level results: Amid 940,000 or so naive cells, spiked Jurkat TCR RNA from one cell was reportedly still detectable.

V was trimmed by 4 bases and J by 2 bases, leaving 13 bases between them. The CDR3 totals 14 residues. CDR1 is SGHRS, CDR2 YFSETQ, per germline. In preparing bulk TCR libraries, previously described methods and listed TCR primers were used. TCRdb re-analysed the PCR reads in MiXCR, keeping a single row per CDR3 protein. This sample has some 580,000 distinct CDR3 sequences; roughly 25% occur once, and the top ten carry about 0.84%. The chain uses TRBV5-1 and TRBJ2-7; tentative D call: TRBD2 (6 bases). The receptor was isolated from a human donor in good health. Some libraries in this study had Jurkat cell RNA spiked in. The sequenced sample was naive CD8+ T cells from blood, with Jurkat cell RNA spiked in. As to subset: FACS-sorted CD8+CD4-CCR7+CD45RA+ naive T cells. The CDR3 loop reads CASSHTGGTYEQYF. The CDR3 DNA reads TGCGCCAGCAGCCACACGGGCGGGACCTACGAGCAGTACTTC. The whole variable domain, remainder taken from reference TRBV5-1 and TRBJ2-7, is KAGVTQTPRYLIKTRGQQVTLSCSPISGHRSVSWYQQTPGQGLQFLFEYFSETQRNKGNFPGRFSGRQFSNSRSEMNVSTLELGDSALYLCASSHTGGTYEQYFGPGTRLTVT.